A selection of T cell receptor beta chains follows, all from one sample in a study of cytomegalovirus exposure and HLA in healthy donors. This table comes from immunoSEQ multiplex PCR, and its TCRdb copy is limited to in-frame clones, with some not included. The data hold 150,000 to 200,000 clones, with around nine tenths observed a single time. The sample was PBMCs. The receptors were gathered from a man between 18 and 35 years old in good health and CMV-seropositive. The CDR3 runs from the conserved cysteine through the conserved F or W. D genes are given only for firm matches. Not every row has a clone size; where given, it reads once, few, many or a size class.

V,J,D,size,DNA,CDR3
TRBV11-2,TRBJ2-1,TRBD2,NA,TGTGCCAGCAGCATTGACCTAGCGGGGGGTTACAATGAGCAGTTCTTC,CASSIDLAGGYNEQFF
TRBV5-6,TRBJ2-3,NA,NA,TGTGCCAGCAGCATTCACAGCCCTCCTAACACAGATACGCAGTATTTT,CASSIHSPPNTDTQYF
TRBV4-3,TRBJ2-7,NA,NA,TGCGCCAGCAGCCAAGATCAGGGATACGAGCAGTACTTC,CASSQDQGYEQYF
TRBV6-5,TRBJ1-5,NA,once,TGTGCCAGCAGGGGGGGTTATAGCAATCAGCCCCAGCATTTT,CASRGGYSNQPQHF
TRBV11-3,TRBJ2-2,TRBD2,NA,TGTGCCAGCAGTCGGGGGGATACCGGGGAGCTGTTTTTT,CASSRGDTGELFF
TRBV2,TRBJ2-7,NA,NA,TGTGCCAGCACCTCCGAGGTAAACGACGAGCAGTACTTC,CASTSEVNDEQYF
TRBV11-2,TRBJ2-7,NA,NA,TGTGCCAGCAGCTTAGGGGCAGGGCCGAGCTACGAGCAGTACTTC,CASSLGAGPSYEQYF
TRBV4-1,TRBJ1-1,NA,NA,TGCGCCAGCAGCCAAGCCAGGGGCACTGAAGCTTTCTTT,CASSQARGTEAFF
TRBV7-9,TRBJ2-7,NA,NA,TGTGCCAGCAGCTTCTCGTACGAGCAGTACTTC,CASSFSYEQYF
TRBV4-1,TRBJ2-3,TRBD2,NA,TGCGCCAGCAGCCAAGGGGGACTAGCGGGACCCTCGTGGGATACGCAGTATTTT,CASSQGGLAGPSWDTQYF
TRBV7-2,TRBJ1-2,NA,once,TGTGCCAGCAGCTTAGGATTCGTGGGGCCATTGCGGTTTGGCTACACCTTC,CASSLGFVGPLRFGYTF
TRBV6-1,TRBJ2-7,TRBD1,NA,TGTGCCAGCAACCCGACAGGGGTCACCTACGAGCAGTACTTC,CASNPTGVTYEQYF
TRBV5-6,TRBJ2-2,TRBD2,NA,TGTGCCAGCAGCTTTAGCGGGGACACCGGGGAGCTGTTTTTT,CASSFSGDTGELFF
TRBV7-9,TRBJ2-5,NA,NA,TGTGCCAGCAGCTTAGACGGGAGAGAGACCCAGTACTTC,CASSLDGRETQYF
TRBV5-4,TRBJ1-2,TRBD1,NA,TGTGCCAGCAGCGCAGGACAGGTCGCCGGTAACTATGGCTACACCTTC,CASSAGQVAGNYGYTF
TRBV7-8,TRBJ2-5,NA,NA,TGTGCCAGCAGCGCGGGCTCTAGCGGACCGAGGGGGGAGACCCAGTACTTC,CASSAGSSGPRGETQYF
TRBV15,TRBJ1-2,TRBD1,NA,TGTGCCACTTCGACAGGGCAAAAAGATGGCTACACCTTC,CATSTGQKDGYTF
TRBV2,TRBJ1-2,NA,few,TGTGCCAGCATTAGAGCCCTGGAGGGTTATGGCTACACCTTC,CASIRALEGYGYTF
TRBV9,TRBJ2-1,NA,NA,TGTGCCAGCAGCACAGGGCCCATCTACAATGAGCAGTTCTTC,CASSTGPIYNEQFF
TRBV12-5,TRBJ1-2,NA,NA,TGTGCTAGTGGTTTGTCAGGGTCCTATGGCTACACCTTC,CASGLSGSYGYTF
TRBV6-5,TRBJ2-2,TRBD1,NA,TGTGCCACCTTAATTTCAGGGGGAAACACCGGGGAGCTGTTTTTT,CATLISGGNTGELFF
TRBV28,TRBJ1-2,NA,NA,TGTGCCAGTCATCCGACCCCAGGTCACTATGGCTACACCTTC,CASHPTPGHYGYTF
TRBV2,TRBJ2-1,TRBD2,NA,TGTGCCAGCAGTGACTGGCTAGCGGGAGGGTCCTACAATGAGCAGTTCTTC,CASSDWLAGGSYNEQFF
TRBV28,TRBJ1-2,NA,NA,TGTGCCAGCACCACCAGGCCAAGAGCCTATGGCTACACCTTC,CASTTRPRAYGYTF
TRBV5-1,TRBJ2-5,TRBD1,NA,TGCGCCAGCAGCTACGGGACAGGGATCGGCCAAGAGACCCAGTACTTC,CASSYGTGIGQETQYF
TRBV7-2,TRBJ2-1,NA,few,TGTGCCAGCTACCTCCAACCAGGGGACGTTGAGCAGTTCTTC,CASYLQPGDVEQFF
TRBV19,TRBJ2-3,NA,NA,TGTGCCACCGCCAGGGCCGGGACAGATACGCAGTATTTT,CATARAGTDTQYF
TRBV5-4,TRBJ1-6,NA,NA,TGTGCCAGCAGCTTGGAGGGGAAACACAGGGCCCTCCACTTT,CASSLEGKHRALHF
TRBV11-2,TRBJ2-3,NA,once,TGTGCCAGCAGCTTAGGGGGGGTGGGAGATACGCAGTATTTT,CASSLGGVGDTQYF
TRBV6-5,TRBJ1-5,NA,NA,TGTGCCAGCTCTAGGGGGGGGGCTGGCAATCAGCCCCAGCATTTT,CASSRGGAGNQPQHF
TRBV30,TRBJ2-5,TRBD1,NA,TGTGCCTGGGTACAGGGGGAGACCCAGTACTTC,CAWVQGETQYF
TRBV19,TRBJ1-2,NA,NA,TGTGCCAGTACACAGAGTCTAAACTATGGCTACACCTTC,CASTQSLNYGYTF
TRBV2,TRBJ1-1,NA,many,TGTGCCAGCAGTGGGGACTACTTTAGAGAAGCTTTCTTT,CASSGDYFREAFF
TRBV5-1,TRBJ2-7,TRBD2,NA,TGCGCCAGCAGCGTGTTGGGAAGCGGGGTCTACGAGCAGTACTTC,CASSVLGSGVYEQYF
TRBV6-4,TRBJ1-2,NA,once,TGTGCCAGCAGTGAAAAACCCGAGAACTATGGCTACACCTTC,CASSEKPENYGYTF
TRBV7-9,TRBJ2-1,TRBD2,NA,TGTGCCAGCAGCTCTCTAGCGGGCTCCTACAATGAGCAGTTCTTC,CASSSLAGSYNEQFF
TRBV4-1,TRBJ2-7,NA,NA,TGCGCCAGCAGCCAAGTCGAGGGAACCTACGAGCAGTACTTC,CASSQVEGTYEQYF
TRBV7-2,TRBJ2-2,NA,NA,TGTGCCAGCAGCCTGGAGGGGGCGGCGAACACCGGGGAGCTGTTTTTT,CASSLEGAANTGELFF
TRBV6-6,TRBJ2-2,NA,NA,TGTGCCAGCAACCTTGACAGGCTCAACACCGGGGAGCTGTTTTTT,CASNLDRLNTGELFF
TRBV5-1,TRBJ2-7,TRBD2,NA,TGCGCCAGCAGCGCCTCAGCGGGAGGCTCCTACGAGCAGTACTTC,CASSASAGGSYEQYF
TRBV2,TRBJ2-5,NA,NA,TGTGCCAGCAGTGCCGCGGTTCGGGAGACCCAGTACTTC,CASSAAVRETQYF
TRBV19,TRBJ1-5,NA,NA,TGTGCCAGTAGTACGCAGGGCTATCAGCCCCAGCATTTT,CASSTQGYQPQHF
TRBV7-2,TRBJ2-2,TRBD1,NA,TGTGCCAGCAGCTCACCACGGGACAGCCAGAACACCGGGGAGCTGTTTTTT,CASSSPRDSQNTGELFF
TRBV5-1,TRBJ2-7,TRBD2,NA,TGCGCCAGCAGCTTGCAGGCGGGGGGGGCCTACGAGCAGTACTTC,CASSLQAGGAYEQYF
TRBV18,TRBJ2-1,TRBD2,NA,TGTGCCAGCTCACCATCACTAGCGGGGGGGCTGAATGAGCAGTTCTTC,CASSPSLAGGLNEQFF
TRBV2,TRBJ1-5,NA,once,TGTGCCAGCCATGACAGTGGCAATCAGCCCCAGCATTTT,CASHDSGNQPQHF
TRBV6-6,TRBJ1-1,NA,NA,TGTGCCAGCAGTTTAGTGGGCTCCGACACTGAAGCTTTCTTT,CASSLVGSDTEAFF
TRBV7-2,TRBJ2-3,TRBD1,NA,TGTGCCAGCAGCTTAGTAGCCAGGGGGCGCACAGATACGCAGTATTTT,CASSLVARGRTDTQYF